This T cell receptor beta chain was captured in a study of blood T cell repertoires in COVID-19. Cohort allocation depended upon clinical history that participants reported. Per the germline V gene, CDR1 is MDHEN and CDR2 is SYDVKM. The CDR3 runs 13 residues. V lost 8 bases and J lost 11; bases outside the gene matches: 14. Assay: immunoSEQ multiplex PCR; the TCRdb copy retains only in-frame clones and omits some. Among fewer than 400,000 clones listed, about 92% were seen once. This TCR was sampled from a woman in her twenties or thirties who had recovered from COVID-19. This chain connects TRBV28 to TRBJ1-2, with TRBD1 matching over 7 bases. Sequenced: PBMCs or T cells enriched from blood (not recorded which). CDR3 protein: CASRPRRGPSYTF. The CDR3 DNA is TGTGCCAGCCGACCCCGGAGGGGGCCCTCGTACACCTTC.